This T cell receptor (beta chain) was sequenced in a study of blood T cells in healthy people across ages. Study-wide points: Naive CD4+ cell counts and diversity both ran higher in long-lived than in aged donors.

Caucasian, healthy and from Russia, the donors were aged between about 6 and 100. Isolation yielded PBMCs, at least 6.5 million per sample, in every case. Extraction of total RNA produced a minimum of 5.5 micrograms from each sample. With a J-beta primer mix and a sample-barcoded 5' primer, a second PCR ran roughly 6 to 11 cycles. TCRdb re-called the 5' RACE reads with MiXCR, one entry per CDR3 protein. The sample includes 1.2 million to 1.5 million distinct CDR3 sequences, around 59% seen only once; the top ten take 5% to 7%. Concerning this clonotype itself: The antigen remains unidentified.

Material for sequencing was blood. This sequence was found in a young man in good health.

CDR3 loop: CASSGTGGGYTF. DNA of the CDR3: TGTGCCAGCAGCGGGACGGGAGGGGGCTACACCTTC. The rearrangement joins TRBV7-9 to TRBJ1-2; TRBD1 might be the D (5 bases). The CDR3 length is 12 residues. Germline CDR1 SEHNR, CDR2 FQNEAQ (reference sequence). Trimming shortened V by 5 bases and J by 8 bases, and 12 bases separated the two germline ends.